One T cell receptor (beta chain) is described in this entry. Its cognate antigen has yet to be identified. No clone much larger than this one lies a single base away; base qualities are absent. The V end loses 6 bases and the J end loses 2 bases, and a stretch of 15 bases separates them. The germline V gene supplies CDR1 MNHEY and CDR2 SVGAGI. Its CDR3 holds 15 amino acids, cysteine through phenylalanine. Only the CDR3 region is kept as DNA, spanning 45 bases read in frame from base 1. This entry comes from a study of naive and memory T cell subsets (dated 2017 in TCRdb). Turning to the overall study: Sorted naive and memory T cell subsets from peripheral blood were analyzed in the study using a UMI-based, open-source pipeline for TCR alpha and beta sequencing. Complete agreement was observed between the functional CMV T cell responses and the IgG serology results. RNA was DNase-treated and reverse transcribed with TCR constant-region primers, mostly using SuperScript III.

The study at large found these results: RNA-based TCR counts may be affected by expression changes linked to T cell activation and differentiation. A clonotype was defined as a single alpha or beta chain sequence rather than as a paired alpha/beta receptor. Gini index rose and Shannon and inverse Simpson diversity fell from naive through CM, EM and EMRA in both CD4 and CD8 cells. TCR abundance followed a power law with an exponent that was different for naive and memory subsets but consistent across the three individuals. A few larger clonotypes were present in naive repertoires, especially CD8 naive repertoires, and these clonotypes were possibly memory cells re-expressing CD45RA. The repertoire findings for the naive and memory subsets could not be validated against a ground truth, as none was available. Once error correction was done, more than 90% of naive TCR sequences showed up just once, which made the naive abundance distributions much steeper than those of the memory subsets.

The library was generated by UMI-ligation and nested PCR. The beta constant-region primer was an equimolar mix of two oligonucleotides covering both TRBC1 and TRBC2. A single-stranded oligonucleotide containing the SP2 primer and a 12-nucleotide UMI was joined to the 3' end of the cDNA by T4 RNA ligase 1. The ligated cDNA went through four rounds of PCR with nested alpha and beta constant-region primers together with the SP2 primer. Incubation of the ligation reaction was carried out at 16 degrees C for roughly 19-25 hours. PCR2 was typically run as a SYBR Green qPCR and stopped at a predetermined threshold to prevent over-amplification. Apart from the first purification, every purification step used Agencourt AMPure XP magnetic beads. Libraries were quantified by Qubit and checked on a TapeStation, with a main peak expected near 650 bp. The pooled libraries were sequenced on an Illumina MiSeq using v2 2x251 paired-end kits, which usually yielded about 0.9-2.1 million reads per sample. Each sample library was pooled at approximately 4 nM, and about 5-7% PhiX was included to improve cluster recognition. In the original analysis: Decombinator assigned V and J genes to Demultiplexor-processed FASTQ reads by tag matching, allowing a single base-pair mismatch. By using UMIs, Collapsinator corrected both sequencing errors and the frequency errors caused by PCR heterogeneity. CDR3Translator translated TCRs and extracted CDR3s from the conserved cysteine to the FGXG phenylalanine, flagging non-productive sequences. Gini, Shannon entropy and inverse Simpson indices were calculated on repertoires that had been subsampled to equal numbers of UMI-defined TCRs. Within the linear range, a power law was fitted by maximum likelihood to the distributions of clonotype abundance. Similar UMI counts, unique TCR numbers and clonal distributions were obtained with the pipeline and with MIGEC on one naive CD8 sample. In one analysis, naive TCRs that were also found in any memory subset of the same donor were excluded from the naive repertoire. A set of 7,322 CMV-associated CDR3 sequences, compiled from VDJdb and a published dataset, was used to search the repertoires. The public sequencing data were trimmed at Q25 with fastp and processed into clonotypes with MiXCR by TCRdb, which kept only in-frame beta chains. Under each unique CDR3 protein, matching rows form one entry showing the most common genes and DNA. TCRdb, rather than the study authors, made the V and J calls. Here the sample has 130,000 to 150,000 distinct CDR3 sequences; approximately 15% occur a single time. The leading ten clones occupy 0.14% to 0.15% of the sample.

From the second PCR step on, the TCR alpha and beta chain libraries were amplified in separate reactions. Donor CMV status was determined by IFNgamma production from CD4+ T cells after overnight stimulation of fresh PBMCs with CMV viral lysate. Miltenyi beads were used first to positively select CD4 T cells, and CD8 T cells were then positively selected from the CD4-negative fraction. Cells stained for CD3, CD4, CD8, CD45RA, CD27 and a live/dead dye were sorted on a BD Aria II into four subsets by CD45RA and CD27. A few healthy volunteers provided blood, and each donor's sample was split into CD4 and CD8 T cells and then further divided into four differentiation subsets. Roughly 120 ml of peripheral blood was collected from each donor, and PBMC were isolated by Ficoll-Paque PLUS density-gradient centrifugation. After sorting, cells were lysed in RLT buffer, RNA was extracted using a Qiagen RNeasy kit, and the extracted RNA was stored at -80 degrees C.

The sequenced sample consisted of naive CD4+ T cells from blood. Taken with the paper, the label for cell subset or site translates to: naive T cells, CD45RA high CD27+. The rearrangement combines TRBV6-5 with TRBJ2-3; matching of 6 bases hints at TRBD2 as the D gene. This clonotype originated in a human donor in good health. DNA sequence: TGTGCCAGCAGCCCCTGGCGGGGAAACACAGATACGCAGTATTTT. It translates to CASSPWRGNTDTQYF.